Reported below is one T cell receptor beta chain. It has no known antigen specificity. No clone much larger than this one lies a single base away; base qualities are absent. The sample belongs to a study of blood T cell repertoires in COVID-19 (dated by TCRdb to about 2020). About the investigation overall: Samples from collaborators originated in the United States, Italy and Spain and spanned both the acute and convalescent phases of COVID-19. The material from the prospective study consisted of cDNA or gDNA derived from T cells, B-cell-depleted T cells, or PBMCs. Subjects who had been exposed to COVID-19, were actively infected with it, or had recovered from it provided the deeply sampled blood TCRbeta repertoires that made up the dataset. A freely available public database, intended as a resource for researchers studying the immune response to SARS-CoV-2, is where the repertoires were released. The samples were drawn from the first 160 participants of the ongoing ImmuneRACE study and from some 1,300 subjects provided by 6 global collaborators. The sample metadata nearly always contained a de-identified subject ID, COVID-19 status, age in years and sex. Where available, HLA class I and class II types were obtained from metadata supplied by the sample provider rather than from assay-based typing.

The collaborating institutions used their own protocols to collect whole blood in K2EDTA tubes. Collaborator samples were shipped for TCRbeta analysis as frozen whole blood, isolated PBMCs, or DNA extracted from either sample type. Including cysteine and phenylalanine, the CDR3 has 15 amino acids. The kept DNA is CDR3 alone, 45 bases in frame from the first base. A distance of 9 bases separates the germline ends of V and J, which lose 0 bases and 1 base respectively. Via the germline V gene, CDR1 is KGHSH and CDR2 LQKENI. TCRbeta CDR3 regions were amplified from genomic DNA by means of the immunoSEQ Assay, a bias-controlled multiplex PCR. The published analysis was carried out like this. Nucleated cell counts per sample were estimated from amplification of reference gene primers within the assay. Sequence reads were collapsed and filtered to measure the absolute abundance of every unique TCRbeta CDR3 rearrangement. For each sample, productive Simpson clonality was calculated as the square root of Simpson's diversity index across productive rearrangements. The immuneACCESS repertoire file appears here via TCRdb, limited to in-frame rearrangements. These files lack a portion of the clones; in checked studies, under half of the deficit traces to unresolved V genes, and the cause of the others is not known. For V, J and clone size, that table is used; D and trimming come from the DNA. The sample table records 180,000 or so clones; 70% to 90% of these occur just once. Approximately 9.9% of the sample goes to the ten largest clones.

The paper's findings and limits, for the study overall: Clinical and demographic metadata were provided uncurated, with the amount varying by source and participant.

Sequencing was performed on peripheral blood. The origin of this receptor is a human donor with active or convalescent COVID-19. The donor label of this sample is uncertain. The chain uses TRBV18 and TRBJ1-2, with TRBD1 as a weak D call on 6 bases. The DNA sequence is as follows: TGTGCCAGCTCACCACCGGGCAGGGGTAACTATGGCTACACCTTC. Translated, this gives CASSPPGRGNYGYTF.